The rows below give T cell receptor beta chains drawn from one sample of a study of T cell changes during pregnancy in multiple sclerosis. Clones were read by immunoSEQ multiplex PCR, and TCRdb kept only the in-frame ones, dropping some. The data show tens of thousands of clones, about nine tenths seen once. The sample in question was peripheral blood, obtained in the third trimester of pregnancy. The origin of the receptors is a female donor in good health, enrolled as a control in a pregnancy study. CDR3s include the opening cysteine and the closing phenylalanine or tryptophan. D genes are given only for firm matches. Only some rows state a clone size, as once, few, many or a class for expanded clones.

d_gene: .; abundance: .; len: 14; j_gene: TRBJ2-1; v_gene: TRBV19; CDR3aa: CASSPGLLGNEQFF; CDR3nt: TGTGCCAGTAGCCCCGGACTACTCGGGAATGAGCAGTTCTTC
d_gene: TRBD2; abundance: .; len: 15; j_gene: TRBJ2-7; v_gene: TRBV6-5; CDR3aa: CASSYAGGSSYEQYF; CDR3nt: TGTGCCAGCAGTTACGCGGGGGGAAGCTCCTACGAGCAGTACTTC
d_gene: TRBD1; abundance: few; len: 12; j_gene: TRBJ1-2; v_gene: TRBV6-1; CDR3aa: CASSPGGEGYTF; CDR3nt: TGTGCCAGCAGCCCAGGGGGCGAGGGCTACACCTTC
d_gene: .; abundance: .; len: 12; j_gene: TRBJ1-5; v_gene: TRBV7-2; CDR3aa: CASSFSNQPQHF; CDR3nt: TGTGCCAGCAGCTTCTCCAATCAGCCCCAGCATTTT
d_gene: TRBD1; abundance: once; len: 13; j_gene: TRBJ1-2; v_gene: TRBV28; CDR3aa: CASTVDRYYGYTF; CDR3nt: TGTGCCAGCACCGTGGACAGGTACTATGGCTACACCTTC
d_gene: .; abundance: .; len: 14; j_gene: TRBJ1-1; v_gene: TRBV7-6; CDR3aa: CASSPRTQNTEAFF; CDR3nt: TGTGCCAGCAGCCCCCGGACACAGAACACTGAAGCTTTCTTT
d_gene: TRBD2; abundance: .; len: 13; j_gene: TRBJ2-7; v_gene: TRBV29-1; CDR3aa: CSVGTSGSYEQYF; CDR3nt: TGCAGCGTTGGGACTAGCGGGAGCTACGAGCAGTACTTC
d_gene: TRBD1; abundance: .; len: 15; j_gene: TRBJ1-2; v_gene: TRBV6-1; CDR3aa: CASSLGQGSNYGYTF; CDR3nt: TGTGCCAGCAGTCTCGGACAGGGCTCTAACTATGGCTACACCTTC
d_gene: .; abundance: .; len: 15; j_gene: TRBJ1-2; v_gene: TRBV30; CDR3aa: CAWSVGSPLPYGYTF; CDR3nt: TGTGCCTGGAGTGTGGGCAGCCCTTTGCCTTATGGCTACACCTTC
d_gene: TRBD2; abundance: .; len: 14; j_gene: TRBJ2-1; v_gene: TRBV9; CDR3aa: CASSPSGVLYEQFF; CDR3nt: TGTGCCAGCAGCCCTAGCGGGGTGTTGTATGAGCAGTTCTTC
d_gene: .; abundance: .; len: 15; j_gene: TRBJ2-4; v_gene: TRBV23-1; CDR3aa: CASSLGDSAKNIQYF; CDR3nt: TGCGCCAGCAGTTTAGGGGACTCGGCCAAAAACATTCAGTACTTC
d_gene: TRBD2; abundance: .; len: 14; j_gene: TRBJ2-5; v_gene: TRBV7-9; CDR3aa: CASSLSGGEETQYF; CDR3nt: TGTGCCAGCAGCTTAAGCGGGGGGGAAGAGACCCAGTACTTC
d_gene: .; abundance: .; len: 14; j_gene: TRBJ1-5; v_gene: TRBV29-1; CDR3aa: CSAADSSPNQPQHF; CDR3nt: TGCAGCGCGGCGGACAGCTCCCCAAATCAGCCCCAGCATTTT
d_gene: TRBD1; abundance: .; len: 15; j_gene: TRBJ1-4; v_gene: TRBV6-5; CDR3aa: CASSSTGGWGEKLFF; CDR3nt: TGTGCCAGCAGTTCGACAGGGGGCTGGGGTGAAAAACTGTTTTTT
d_gene: TRBD1; abundance: .; len: 12; j_gene: TRBJ2-7; v_gene: TRBV5-1; CDR3aa: CASSSQGDEQYF; CDR3nt: TGCGCCAGCAGCTCGCAGGGGGACGAGCAGTACTTC
d_gene: .; abundance: .; len: 13; j_gene: TRBJ1-1; v_gene: TRBV7-2; CDR3aa: CASSLRGNTEAFF; CDR3nt: TGTGCCAGCAGCTTACGGGGGAACACTGAAGCTTTCTTT
d_gene: TRBD2; abundance: .; len: 16; j_gene: TRBJ2-1; v_gene: TRBV9; CDR3aa: CASSIRGLAGNNEQFF; CDR3nt: TGTGCCAGCAGCATTCGGGGGCTAGCGGGAAACAATGAGCAGTTCTTC
d_gene: TRBD1; abundance: once; len: 15; j_gene: TRBJ1-2; v_gene: TRBV5-4; CDR3aa: CASSLGGTGPYGYTF; CDR3nt: TGTGCCAGCAGCTTGGGGGGGACAGGCCCTTATGGCTACACCTTC
d_gene: TRBD1; abundance: .; len: 13; j_gene: TRBJ2-7; v_gene: TRBV6-5; CDR3aa: CASRRTGWDEQYF; CDR3nt: TGTGCCAGCAGAAGGACAGGGTGGGACGAGCAGTACTTC
d_gene: TRBD1; abundance: .; len: 14; j_gene: TRBJ1-2; v_gene: TRBV2; CDR3aa: CASSTDRGYYGYTF; CDR3nt: TGTGCCAGCAGCACGGACAGGGGGTACTATGGCTACACCTTC
d_gene: TRBD2; abundance: once; len: 15; j_gene: TRBJ2-7; v_gene: TRBV6-5; CDR3aa: CASSYSSWGGGEQYF; CDR3nt: TGTGCCAGCAGTTACTCATCCTGGGGCGGGGGGGAGCAGTACTTC
d_gene: TRBD2; abundance: .; len: 15; j_gene: TRBJ2-7; v_gene: TRBV7-9; CDR3aa: CASSGTSGSSYEQYF; CDR3nt: TGTGCCAGCAGCGGGACTAGCGGGAGTTCCTACGAGCAGTACTTC
d_gene: TRBD1; abundance: once; len: 14; j_gene: TRBJ1-2; v_gene: TRBV5-6; CDR3aa: CASSTTGAGFGYTF; CDR3nt: TGTGCCAGCAGCACTACAGGGGCCGGCTTTGGCTACACCTTC
d_gene: .; abundance: .; len: 15; j_gene: TRBJ1-6; v_gene: TRBV28; CDR3aa: CASTKSSGYNSPLHF; CDR3nt: TGTGCCAGCACCAAATCCAGCGGCTATAATTCACCCCTCCACTTT
d_gene: .; abundance: .; len: 15; j_gene: TRBJ1-4; v_gene: TRBV7-9; CDR3aa: CASSLGQSEVEKLFF; CDR3nt: TGTGCCAGCAGCCTCGGACAGTCGGAGGTTGAAAAACTGTTTTTT
d_gene: TRBD2; abundance: .; len: 15; j_gene: TRBJ2-7; v_gene: TRBV9; CDR3aa: CASSVETAGIHEQYF; CDR3nt: TGTGCCAGCAGCGTAGAAACAGCGGGAATCCACGAGCAGTACTTC
d_gene: .; abundance: .; len: 13; j_gene: TRBJ1-3; v_gene: TRBV30; CDR3aa: CAWSVRSGNTIYF; CDR3nt: TGTGCCTGGAGTGTACGGTCTGGAAACACCATATATTTT
d_gene: .; abundance: .; len: 15; j_gene: TRBJ1-1; v_gene: TRBV7-8; CDR3aa: CASSLVRGANTEAFF; CDR3nt: TGTGCCAGCAGCTTAGTGCGGGGGGCAAATACTGAAGCTTTCTTT
d_gene: TRBD1; abundance: .; len: 15; j_gene: TRBJ2-1; v_gene: TRBV7-2; CDR3aa: CASSFSGTGHNEQFF; CDR3nt: TGTGCCAGCAGCTTTTCGGGGACAGGTCATAATGAGCAGTTCTTC
d_gene: TRBD1; abundance: .; len: 16; j_gene: TRBJ1-6; v_gene: TRBV18; CDR3aa: CASSPQLGQGYSPLHF; CDR3nt: TGTGCCAGCTCACCACAATTGGGACAGGGGTATTCACCCCTCCACTTT
d_gene: TRBD1; abundance: .; len: 17; j_gene: TRBJ2-3; v_gene: TRBV9; CDR3aa: CASSLRDSPSSTDTQYF; CDR3nt: TGTGCCAGCAGCCTTCGGGACAGCCCCTCTAGCACAGATACGCAGTATTTT
d_gene: .; abundance: .; len: 13; j_gene: TRBJ1-4; v_gene: TRBV21-1; CDR3aa: CASRDRGSEKLFF; CDR3nt: TGTGCCAGCAGGGACAGGGGCAGTGAAAAACTGTTTTTT
d_gene: .; abundance: .; len: 15; j_gene: TRBJ1-1; v_gene: TRBV5-1; CDR3aa: CASSFRTQGNTEAFF; CDR3nt: TGCGCCAGCAGCTTCCGGACACAAGGGAACACTGAAGCTTTCTTT
d_gene: TRBD1; abundance: .; len: 14; j_gene: TRBJ1-5; v_gene: TRBV28; CDR3aa: CASSLWAGGQPQHF; CDR3nt: TGTGCCAGCAGTTTGTGGGCAGGGGGTCAGCCCCAGCATTTT
d_gene: .; abundance: .; len: 13; j_gene: TRBJ2-3; v_gene: TRBV10-3; CDR3aa: CAISPGSRDTQYF; CDR3nt: TGTGCCATCAGTCCGGGATCGAGAGATACGCAGTATTTT
d_gene: .; abundance: .; len: 16; j_gene: TRBJ1-2; v_gene: TRBV7-2; CDR3aa: CASSFSPRGANYGYTF; CDR3nt: TGTGCCAGCAGCTTTTCCCCCCGGGGGGCTAACTATGGCTACACCTTC
d_gene: TRBD1; abundance: .; len: 16; j_gene: TRBJ2-7; v_gene: TRBV6-6; CDR3aa: CASSYTRDSGWDEQYF; CDR3nt: TGTGCCAGCAGCTATACCCGGGACAGCGGTTGGGACGAGCAGTACTTC
d_gene: TRBD1; abundance: .; len: 15; j_gene: TRBJ1-2; v_gene: TRBV19; CDR3aa: CASSSPTGSGYGYTF; CDR3nt: TGTGCCAGTAGTTCCCCGACAGGGTCAGGCTATGGCTACACCTTC
d_gene: TRBD2; abundance: .; len: 15; j_gene: TRBJ2-4; v_gene: TRBV2; CDR3aa: CASTPLAGAPNIQYF; CDR3nt: TGTGCCAGCACTCCGCTAGCGGGGGCCCCGAACATTCAGTACTTC
d_gene: .; abundance: .; len: 17; j_gene: TRBJ2-5; v_gene: TRBV15; CDR3aa: CATSRDGQGAGPETQYF; CDR3nt: TGTGCCACCAGCAGAGATGGGCAAGGGGCAGGTCCGGAGACCCAGTACTTC
d_gene: .; abundance: .; len: 16; j_gene: TRBJ1-1; v_gene: TRBV5-6; CDR3aa: CASSLVSQALNTEAFF; CDR3nt: TGTGCCAGCAGCTTAGTCTCCCAGGCCCTGAACACTGAAGCTTTCTTT
d_gene: .; abundance: .; len: 14; j_gene: TRBJ1-1; v_gene: TRBV7-9; CDR3aa: CASRRRSEGTEAFF; CDR3nt: TGTGCCAGCAGACGGAGATCTGAGGGAACTGAAGCTTTCTTT
d_gene: TRBD1; abundance: .; len: 15; j_gene: TRBJ1-3; v_gene: TRBV11-2; CDR3aa: CASSWDRVSGNTIYF; CDR3nt: TGTGCCAGCAGCTGGGACAGGGTCTCTGGAAACACCATATATTTT
d_gene: .; abundance: .; len: 14; j_gene: TRBJ1-6; v_gene: TRBV11-2; CDR3aa: CASSSFRAYSPLHF; CDR3nt: TGTGCCAGCAGCTCCTTCAGGGCATATTCACCCCTCCACTTT
d_gene: TRBD1; abundance: .; len: 15; j_gene: TRBJ1-4; v_gene: TRBV18; CDR3aa: CASSPVGGIIEKLFF; CDR3nt: TGTGCCAGCTCACCGGTAGGGGGCATCATTGAAAAACTGTTTTTT
d_gene: TRBD1; abundance: few; len: 14; j_gene: TRBJ2-7; v_gene: TRBV6-1; CDR3aa: CASSEGTGGAEQYF; CDR3nt: TGTGCCAGCAGTGAAGGGACAGGGGGCGCCGAGCAGTACTTC
d_gene: TRBD2; abundance: .; len: 17; j_gene: TRBJ2-7; v_gene: TRBV5-4; CDR3aa: CASSRGLAASSSYEQYF; CDR3nt: TGTGCCAGCAGCAGGGGACTAGCGGCCTCCAGCTCCTACGAGCAGTACTTC
d_gene: .; abundance: .; len: 15; j_gene: TRBJ2-7; v_gene: TRBV5-1; CDR3aa: CASSFTGGGGNEQYF; CDR3nt: TGCGCCAGCAGCTTTACCGGGGGAGGGGGGAACGAGCAGTACTTC
d_gene: TRBD1; abundance: .; len: 13; j_gene: TRBJ2-7; v_gene: TRBV10-1; CDR3aa: CASSRQGSYEQYF; CDR3nt: TGCGCCAGCAGTCGACAGGGATCCTACGAGCAGTACTTC
d_gene: TRBD2; abundance: once; len: 15; j_gene: TRBJ2-7; v_gene: TRBV18; CDR3aa: CASSPPGLATYEQYF; CDR3nt: TGTGCCAGCTCACCACCCGGACTAGCAACCTACGAGCAGTACTTC
d_gene: TRBD2; abundance: once; len: 17; j_gene: TRBJ2-1; v_gene: TRBV11-3; CDR3aa: CASSARRSGMLDNEQFF; CDR3nt: TGTGCCAGCAGCGCTAGGCGGAGCGGGATGCTTGACAATGAGCAGTTCTTC
d_gene: .; abundance: .; len: 17; j_gene: TRBJ1-1; v_gene: TRBV4-3; CDR3aa: CASSPKLWGGGYTEAFF; CDR3nt: TGCGCCAGCAGCCCGAAACTGTGGGGGGGCGGGTACACTGAAGCTTTCTTT